Shown below are 5 T cell receptor beta chains from a single sample sequenced in a study of blood T cell repertoires in COVID-19. TCRdb's table, derived via immunoSEQ multiplex PCR, lists solely in-frame clones and lacks some. Of over 75,000 clones detected, more than 65% appear once; the ten largest clones hold 16%. The sequencing sample was made of peripheral blood. The receptors were sampled from a human donor in a cohort sampled during active COVID-19.

The CDR3 nucleotides read TGTGCCAGCAGCTTGGGACAGGGATGGAGTACGGGCACTGAAGCTTTCTTT. Translation: CASSLGQGWSTGTEAFF. The chain couples TRBV3-1 (or the pseudogene TRBV3-2) to TRBJ1-1, with 9 bases fitting TRBD1. This CDR3 is 17 amino acids long. Trimming took 5 bases from V and 4 from J; bases not matched to a gene: 14. Germline V gene data show CDR1 as LGHDT and CDR2 as YNNKEL (reference sequence).

The chain couples TRBV28 to TRBJ1-6; unclear D gene. Trimming took off 7 bases at V and 3 bases at J, with 4 bases between the two ends. Germline V gene sequence: CDR1 MDHEN, CDR2 SYDVKM. This CDR3 is 12 amino acids long. The CDR3 reads CASNSYNSPLHF. CDR3 in DNA: TGTGCCAGCAACAGCTATAATTCACCCCTCCACTTT.

In this sample, this clone turned up once. The chain employs TRBV5-1 and TRBJ1-4; the D is unclear. CDR1 and CDR2 from the germline V gene are SGHRS and YFSETQ. Trimming left V 0 bases short and J 2 bases short, with 2 bases between. This CDR3 comprises 13 residues. CDR3 sequence reads: CASSLATNEKLFF. As DNA, the CDR3 is TGCGCCAGCAGCTTGGCTACTAATGAAAAACTGTTTTTT.

This clone was picked up many times. The chain uses TRBV7-2 and TRBJ1-6, with D unclear. The CDR3 is 12 amino acids. V lost 4 bases, J lost 14 bases, and 12 bases lay in between. CDR1 is SGHTA, CDR2 FQGNSA, per germline. CDR3 residues: CASSYPQATLHF. CDR3 sequence (DNA): TGTGCCAGCAGCTACCCGCAGGCCACCCTCCACTTT.

This rearrangement joins TRBV5-1 to TRBJ2-3, with TRBD2 matching over 7 bases. The CDR3 length is 15 residues. Germline V lookup: CDR1 SGHRS, CDR2 YFSETQ. V shed 0 bases, J shed 4 bases, and the junction held 5 bases outside the gene matches. CDR3 region: CASSLGTRDSDTQYF. CDR3 sequence (DNA): TGCGCCAGCAGCTTGGGGACTAGGGACTCAGATACGCAGTATTTT.